This entry features one T cell receptor (beta chain) sequence. Germline values: CDR1 LNHDA, CDR2 SQIVND (reference sequence). Trimming removed 5 bases from V and 1 base from J, with 6 bases in between. This CDR3 is 13 amino acids long. Cohorts were determined from participant-reported clinical history. The data stem from a study of blood T cell repertoires in COVID-19. About the research overall: PBMCs, B-cell-depleted T cells, or T cells were the source of the cDNA or gDNA that made up the material.

Per the study methods: The assay estimated nucleated cells by amplifying reference gene primers. Produced via immunoSEQ multiplex PCR; TCRdb's table is partial and in-frame only. V, J and clone size reflect that table, while D and trimming were determined from the DNA. Seen here are about 180,000 clones, approximately 78% observed once, and the top ten hold roughly 17%. V is TRBV19 and J is TRBJ2-1, with D possibly being TRBD2 (5 bases). The TCR was taken from a woman in her forties or fifties who had recovered from COVID-19. The specimen sequenced was PBMCs or T cells enriched from blood (not recorded which). The CDR3: CASSRGSYNEQFF. CDR3 nucleotide sequence: TGTGCCAGTAGTCGGGGTTCCTACAATGAGCAGTTCTTC. The variable domain in full, completed from reference TRBV19 and TRBJ2-1, reads DGGITQSPKYLFRKEGQNVTLSCEQNLNHDAMYWYRQDPGQGLRLIYYSQIVNDFQKGDIAEGYSVSREKKESFPLTVTSAQKNPTAFYLCASSRGSYNEQFFGPGTRLTVL.